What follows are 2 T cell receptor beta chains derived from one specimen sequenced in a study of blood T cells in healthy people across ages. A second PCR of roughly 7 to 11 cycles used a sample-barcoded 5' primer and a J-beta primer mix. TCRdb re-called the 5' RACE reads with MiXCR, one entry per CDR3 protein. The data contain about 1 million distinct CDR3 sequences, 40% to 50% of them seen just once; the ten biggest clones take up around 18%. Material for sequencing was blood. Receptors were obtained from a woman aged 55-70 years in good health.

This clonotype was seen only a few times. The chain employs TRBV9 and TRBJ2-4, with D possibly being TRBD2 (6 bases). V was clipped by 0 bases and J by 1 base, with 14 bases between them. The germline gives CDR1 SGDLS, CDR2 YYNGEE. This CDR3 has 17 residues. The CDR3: CASSVGSGGGAKNIQYF. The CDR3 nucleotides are TGTGCCAGCAGCGTAGGATCTGGTGGGGGGGCCAAAAACATTCAGTACTTC.

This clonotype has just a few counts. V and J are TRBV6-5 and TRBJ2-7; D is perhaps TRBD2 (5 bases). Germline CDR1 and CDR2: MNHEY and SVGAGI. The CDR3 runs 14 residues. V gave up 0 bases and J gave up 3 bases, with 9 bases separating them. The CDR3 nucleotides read TGTGCCAGCAGTTACTCGTCCGCGGGCTACGAGCAGTACTTC. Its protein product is CASSYSSAGYEQYF.